These 9 T cell receptor beta chains were all obtained from the same sample, sequenced in a study of blood T cell repertoires in COVID-19. Repertoires were generated with immunoSEQ multiplex PCR, while TCRdb's copy carries only in-frame clones and drops some. The data show about 250,000 clones, with 75% to 90% seen just once and 2.4% held by the top ten. The material sequenced was PBMCs or T cells enriched from blood (not recorded which). The origin of the receptors is a woman in her late teens or twenties who had recovered from COVID-19.

The chain couples TRBV4-1 to TRBJ1-3; unclear D gene. Germline assignment: CDR1 MGHRA and CDR2 YSYEKL. This CDR3 contains 15 residues. V gave up 0 bases and J gave up 0 bases, with 6 bases separating them. The CDR3 reads CASSQDQSSGNTIYF. The CDR3, as DNA: TGCGCCAGCAGCCAAGATCAGTCCTCTGGAAACACCATATATTTT.

The genes are TRBV12-5 and TRBJ2-2; TRBD1 might be the D (6 bases). Per germline, CDR1 LGHNT and CDR2 FRNRAP. The length of the CDR3 is 14 residues. V gave up 3 bases and J gave up 5 bases, with 10 bases separating them. CDR3 in DNA: TGTGCTAGTGGTTTTAAAGGGGGTACCGGGGAGCTGTTTTTT. Amino acid sequence: CASGFKGGTGELFF.

The chain carries TRBV11-2 and TRBJ1-2; D perhaps matches TRBD1 (6 bases). There are 17 residues in the CDR3. The V gene's germline CDR1 is SGHAT and CDR2 FQNNGV. V was clipped by 0 bases and J by 1 base, with 15 bases between them. The CDR3: CASSLEWTEGLNYGYTF. CDR3 nucleotides: TGTGCCAGCAGCTTAGAGTGGACAGAAGGTCTTAACTATGGCTACACCTTC.

This sequence joins TRBV19 and TRBJ1-1; D may be TRBD1 (5 bases). The germline V gene has CDR1 LNHDA and CDR2 SQIVND (reference sequence). The CDR3 totals 11 residues. Trimming left V 10 bases short and J 8 bases short, with 14 bases between. The CDR3 here is CATSGLLEAFF. CDR3 in DNA: TGTGCCACCTCGGGACTCTTAGAAGCTTTCTTT.

The chain joins TRBV6-4 to TRBJ2-5, with D possibly being TRBD1 (6 bases). CDR3 length equals 15 residues. V was cut by 7 bases and J by 2 bases, with 17 bases left in between. Germline CDR1 and CDR2: MRHNA and SNTAGT. CDR3 region: CASKIILGAQETQYF. The CDR3 region has the DNA TGTGCCAGCAAAATTATATTGGGGGCTCAAGAGACCCAGTACTTC.

This clone was recorded only once. The chain combines TRBV10-2 with TRBJ1-2, with D perhaps matching TRBD1 (6 bases). CDR1 is WSHSY and CDR2 is SAAADI in the germline V gene. The V and J ends lost 2 bases and 4 bases respectively, with 11 bases between them. This CDR3 comprises 14 residues. This CDR3 is CASSETGHIYGYTF. In DNA, the CDR3 is TGCGCCAGCAGTGAGACGGGACACATCTATGGCTACACCTTC.

V and J are TRBV5-1 and TRBJ2-5; the match to TRBD1 covers 10 bases. J lost 5 bases, V lost 4 bases, and 14 bases had no gene match. Germline V lookup: CDR1 SGHRS, CDR2 YFSETQ. The CDR3 length is 17 residues. The CDR3 coding sequence is TGCGCCAGCAGCCTCTCTGGGACAGGGGTCTTAGGGGAGACCCAGTACTTC. Amino acids: CASSLSGTGVLGETQYF.

This clone was counted once. The chain has TRBV5-4 and TRBJ2-5; D possibly corresponds to TRBD2 (6 bases). From germline, CDR1 is SGHNT and CDR2 YYREEE (reference sequence). This CDR3 comprises 15 residues. V lost 4 bases and J 1 base, leaving 14 bases between the germline ends. For the CDR3, the DNA is TGTGCCAGCAGCCCGGTGGCTAGCGCCCAAGAGACCCAGTACTTC. It codes for CASSPVASAQETQYF.

Details on this clone: Other DNA sequences in this specimen translate into the identical CDR3. This chain joins TRBV5-4 and TRBJ1-1, with 7 bases identical to TRBD1. The CDR3 runs 13 residues. V lost 3 bases, J lost 5 bases, and 4 bases stayed unmatched. Germline loops: CDR1 SGHNT, CDR2 YYREEE (reference sequence). The CDR3 reads CASSSTGSTEAFF. The CDR3 nucleotides are TGTGCCAGCAGCTCGACAGGGAGTACTGAAGCTTTCTTT.